The clone carrying this TCR beta chain has at least ten counts. Its antigen is undetermined. The sample is drawn from a study of T-cell reconstitution after alpha-beta-depleted transplantation in children. Study-wide results and caveats: A year had passed since transplant, and T-cell counts and diversity by then came mostly from newly produced T cells. Recipient T cells and thymic progenitors that survived gave rise to the high TCRbeta diversity observed at day 60 in some patients. Reportedly, alpha-beta T cells present about two months post-transplant originated from several hundred expanded clones of graft origin.

V was cut by 1 base and J by 5 bases, with 12 bases left in between. Germline CDR1 SGHRS, CDR2 YFSETQ. CDR3 length: 14 residues. Using unique molecular identifiers, the investigators prepared the TCRbeta library. Via MiXCR, TCRdb re-called the PCR reads, giving one row per CDR3 protein. The table has approximately 650,000 distinct CDR3 sequences, around 13% seen once. This material consisted of PBMCs, taken before TCRalphabeta/CD19-depleted stem cell transplant. The TCR was taken from a girl aged 2 to 9 with congenital amegakaryocytic thrombocytopenia, due to receive a stem cell transplant. The V and J genes are TRBV5-1 and TRBJ1-1; maybe TRBD1 (6 bases). The DNA for the CDR3 is TGCGCCAGCAGCTTGTCCAGGGGAGGGACTGAAGCTTTCTTT. This encodes CASSLSRGGTEAFF.